This T cell receptor beta chain was captured in a study of cytomegalovirus exposure and HLA in healthy donors. From the approximately 110-subject validation cohort, which was separate from the roughly 670-subject first cohort, the donors were drawn. The germline V gene has CDR1 SEHNR and CDR2 FQNEAQ (reference sequence). The CDR3 contains 14 residues. Trimming took off 1 base at V and 2 bases at J, with 9 bases between the two ends. TCRdb's copy holds only in-frame clones and misses some; the assay was immunoSEQ multiplex PCR. Here the sample spans about 140,000 clones, 80% to 90% being singletons. The source is a man aged 18 to 30 in good health and CMV-seronegative. The chain carries TRBV7-9 and TRBJ2-7; D ambiguous. Specimen: PBMCs. CDR3 sequence: CASSLVGTPYEQYF. CDR3 nucleotides: TGTGCCAGCAGCTTAGTGGGCACCCCCTACGAGCAGTACTTC.